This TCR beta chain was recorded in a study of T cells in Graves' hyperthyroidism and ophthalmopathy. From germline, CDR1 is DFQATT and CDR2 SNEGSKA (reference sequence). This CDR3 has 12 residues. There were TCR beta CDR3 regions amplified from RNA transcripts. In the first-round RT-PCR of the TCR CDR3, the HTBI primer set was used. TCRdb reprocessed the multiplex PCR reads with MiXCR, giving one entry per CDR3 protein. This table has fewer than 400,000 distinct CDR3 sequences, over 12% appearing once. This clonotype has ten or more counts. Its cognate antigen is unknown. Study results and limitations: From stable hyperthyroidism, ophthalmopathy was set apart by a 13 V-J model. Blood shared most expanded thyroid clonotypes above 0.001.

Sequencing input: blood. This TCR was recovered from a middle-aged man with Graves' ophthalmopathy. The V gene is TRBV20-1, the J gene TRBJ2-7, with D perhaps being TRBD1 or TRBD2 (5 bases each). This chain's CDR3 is CSADTEGYEQYF. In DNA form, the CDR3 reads TGCAGCGCGGACACAGAGGGGTACGAGCAGTACTTC.